This T cell receptor (beta chain) was recovered during a study of vaccination effects on CD4 cells after COVID-19. Before sequencing took place, the ViraFEST assay used viral peptide pools to expand antigen-specific CD4+ T cells. With roughly 9 days of culture completed, CD4+ T cells were isolated. Two-dose vaccination with either BNT162b2 or mRNA-1273 was given to the participants. Nobody among the vaccine recipients had prior SARS-CoV-2 infection (nucleocapsid antibodies were negative). Assay used: immunoSEQ multiplex PCR; TCRdb lists only in-frame clones, some missing. The sample consists of more than 65,000 clones, about 81% of them appearing once. Germline lookup yields CDR1 SGHTS and CDR2 YDEGEE. This CDR3 comprises 16 residues. V was shortened by 7 bases and J by 1 base, with 19 bases between the two germline ends. Of note for this clone: Its antigen is undetermined.

The sequencing here drew on CD4+ T cells from PBMCs cultured with HCoV-229E spike peptides, taken after COVID-19 vaccination. This receptor was identified in a human donor who received a COVID-19 vaccine. The chain has TRBV5-8 and TRBJ2-3, with D possibly matching TRBD1 (5 bases). The DNA for the CDR3 is TGTGCCAGCCCAGGAGTTCCAGGGTATCGCACAGATACGCAGTATTTT. This gives the protein CASPGVPGYRTDTQYF.